This entry lists 29 T cell receptor beta chains sequenced from one sample in a study of radiotherapy plus CTLA-4 blockade in lung cancer. Here immunoSEQ multiplex PCR was the method, and the copy in TCRdb shows in-frame clones only, minus some. The table shows around 110,000 clones, with over 80% occurring only once. This specimen consisted of peripheral blood, obtained from a patient treated with radiotherapy plus ipilimumab. These receptors were obtained from a human donor with non-small cell lung cancer that progressed on radiotherapy plus ipilimumab.

Written as DNA, the CDR3 is TGCGCCAGCAGACCTCGGCAGGTCCCAGTCGACTCCTACGAGCAGTACTTC. This codes for CASRPRQVPVDSYEQYF. The rearrangement links TRBV5-1 to TRBJ2-7; D is uncertain. This CDR3 is 17 amino acids long. The ends were cut back, 5 bases at V and 0 bases at J, with 21 bases in the middle. CDR1 and CDR2 (germline): SGHRS, YFSETQ.

V gene TRBV28 combines with J gene TRBJ1-1; D call uncertain. Between the trimmed V and J ends, which lost 7 bases and 5 bases, there was a span of 17 bases. CDR1 MDHEN and CDR2 SYDVKM come from the germline V gene. CDR3 length equals 14 residues. The CDR3 coding sequence is TGTGCCAGCAACTTATCTCCCTCGGGGACTGAAGCTTTCTTT. Protein product: CASNLSPSGTEAFF.

The J gene is TRBJ2-7, the V gene TRBV15, with 8 nucleotides matching TRBD1. Germline V gives CDR1 LNHNV, CDR2 YYDKDF (reference sequence). This CDR3 is 15 amino acids long. The trim removed 0 bases at V and 6 bases at J, leaving 7 bases unmatched. CDR3 amino acids: CATSRDVRGLTEQYF. The CDR3, as DNA: TGTGCCACCAGCAGAGATGTCAGGGGGCTGACCGAGCAGTACTTC.

The V gene is TRBV7-8, the J gene TRBJ1-1; D may be TRBD1 (5 bases). The CDR3 sequence is 14 residues long. Per the germline V gene, CDR1 is SGHVS and CDR2 is FQNEAQ. Trimming cost V 2 bases and J 8 bases, with 15 bases left between them. CDR3 loop: CASSLTGRSREAFF. The CDR3 bases are TGTGCCAGCAGCTTAACGGGGCGTAGTAGGGAAGCTTTCTTT.

The CDR3 DNA is TGCAGCGTTGAAGATCGGGTTGGTACTGAAGCTTTCTTT. Protein product: CSVEDRVGTEAFF. V and J are TRBV29-1 and TRBJ1-1; D remains unclear. V was cut by 0 bases and J by 5 bases, with 10 bases left in between. There are 13 residues in the CDR3. Germline V gene sequence: CDR1 SQVTM, CDR2 ANQGSEA.

The chain links TRBV19 to TRBJ2-2; 9 bases are shared with TRBD1. V lost 3 bases and J lost 4; bases outside the gene matches: 12. The CDR3 is made up of 18 amino acids. Per the germline V gene, CDR1 is LNHDA and CDR2 is SQIVND (reference sequence). The CDR3 DNA sequence: TGTGCCAGTAGTATCCTAACCGGGACAGGGATCGGCACCGGGGAGCTGTTTTTT. Its protein product is CASSILTGTGIGTGELFF.

V usage is TRBV5-1 and J usage is TRBJ2-7; TRBD2 aligns across 8 bases. Germline values: CDR1 SGHRS, CDR2 YFSETQ. With V trimmed by 3 bases and J by 5 bases, 10 bases remained unmatched. This CDR3 is built from 15 residues. CDR3 DNA: TGCGCCAGCAGCTCGGCCCTGGGACTAGTCCACGAGCAGTACTTC. Residues: CASSSALGLVHEQYF.

The genes are TRBV2 and TRBJ1-1; unclear D gene. Trimming pared 0 bases from V and 4 bases from J, leaving 18 bases between. Germline V lookup: CDR1 SNHLY, CDR2 FYNNEI. The CDR3 contains 17 residues. The CDR3 bases are TGTGCCAGCAGTGAAGCGCGGGGTGGAGAGGAGACCACTGAAGCTTTCTTT. Residues: CASSEARGGEETTEAFF.

The chain recombines TRBV7-2 with TRBJ2-7, with a possible D match to TRBD1 (7 bases). This CDR3 region has 14 residues. Trimming took off 5 bases at V and 4 bases at J, with 15 bases between the two ends. Germline-derived CDR1 and CDR2 are SGHTA and FQGNSA. The CDR3 here is CASSPGGGRYEQYF. CDR3 DNA sequence: TGTGCCAGCAGCCCCGGAGGGGGCCGTTACGAGCAGTACTTC.

The CDR3 DNA sequence: TGTGCCAGCAGGGAATACTATGGCTACACCTTC. Amino acid sequence: CASREYYGYTF. The chain recombines TRBV6-5 with TRBJ1-2, with D uncertain. Germline V gene sequence: CDR1 MNHEY, CDR2 SVGAGI. The CDR3 runs to 11 residues. Trimming stripped 6 bases from V and 3 bases from J, with 5 bases between.

The chain links TRBV28 to TRBJ1-2; D unclear. This CDR3 region has 10 residues. Trimming shortened V by 6 bases and J by 8 bases, and 7 bases separated the two germline ends. The germline gives CDR1 MDHEN, CDR2 SYDVKM. The CDR3 DNA reads as TGTGCCAGCAGAGGTCGGGGCTACACCTTC. As protein: CASRGRGYTF.

The chain employs TRBV18 and TRBJ1-3; perhaps TRBD1 as D (5 bases). Germline V gene sequence: CDR1 KGHSH, CDR2 LQKENI. The CDR3 has 15 residues. V shed 6 bases and J shed 9 bases, with 21 bases lying between them. The CDR3 bases are TGTGCCAGCTCGCACCGGGACGGATCCCGAGCCACCATATATTTT. It translates to CASSHRDGSRATIYF.

The V gene is TRBV15, the J gene TRBJ2-2; the match to TRBD2 covers 12 bases. After removal of 1 base from V and 1 base from J, the junction contained 4 bases not matched to a gene. Germline loops: CDR1 LNHNV, CDR2 YYDKDF (reference sequence). The CDR3 is made up of 18 amino acids. DNA of the CDR3: TGTGCCACCAGCAGAGTTGCTAGCGGGAGGGAGAACACCGGGGAGCTGTTTTTT. It specifies CATSRVASGRENTGELFF.

V gene TRBV2 combines with J gene TRBJ1-2; TRBD1 aligns across 10 bases. The CDR3 is 15 residues long. Germline CDR1 and CDR2: SNHLY and FYNNEI. After removal of 6 bases from V and 4 bases from J, the junction contained 8 bases not matched to a gene. The CDR3 coding sequence is TGTGCCAGCAGGGTAGACAGGGGGCGAGCCTATGGCTACACCTTC. Its protein product is CASRVDRGRAYGYTF.

The V and J genes are TRBV5-1 and TRBJ2-2; D remains unclear. Looked up from germline, CDR1 is SGHRS and CDR2 is YFSETQ. The CDR3 runs 15 residues. V shed 0 bases and J shed 6 bases, with 12 bases lying between them. CDR3 protein: CASSLAARYPGELFF. The CDR3 DNA is TGCGCCAGCAGCTTGGCCGCTAGGTACCCCGGGGAGCTGTTTTTT.

The genes are TRBV7-9 and TRBJ2-1; 7 nucleotides align to TRBD1. Germline values: CDR1 SEHNR, CDR2 FQNEAQ (reference sequence). CDR3 length equals 15 residues. The junction had 11 bases not matched to a gene; V was cut back by 5 bases and J by 7 bases. The CDR3 sequence is CASSEGARGFNEQFF. In DNA, the CDR3 is TGTGCCAGCAGCGAGGGGGCGCGAGGGTTTAATGAGCAGTTCTTC.

V and J are TRBV5-1 and TRBJ2-7, with D perhaps matching TRBD2 (5 bases). This CDR3 comprises 13 residues. From germline, CDR1 is SGHRS and CDR2 YFSETQ. V lost 7 bases and J lost 1, with 12 bases in between. The CDR3 nucleotides read TGCGCCAGCTGGGATACGGGATCCTACGAGCAGTACTTC. Its protein is CASWDTGSYEQYF.

The CDR3, as DNA: TGCGCCAGCAGCTCAGCGGGAGTCTCCTACAATGAGCAGTTCTTC. Protein product: CASSSAGVSYNEQFF. The chain links TRBV5-1 to TRBJ2-1, with 8 positions matching TRBD2. This CDR3 has 15 amino acids. J gave up 0 bases and V 3 bases, and 2 bases lay outside the gene matches. Per germline, CDR1 SGHRS and CDR2 YFSETQ.

This chain connects TRBV18 to TRBJ2-1, with 9 bases fitting TRBD2. CDR1 and CDR2 from the germline V gene are KGHSH and LQKENI. With 3 bases clipped from V and 6 bases from J, the junction kept 9 bases outside the gene matches. The CDR3 totals 16 residues. Written as DNA, the CDR3 is TGTGCCAGCTCACCTACCGGGACTAGCTTCTTCAATGAGCAGTTCTTC. Protein sequence: CASSPTGTSFFNEQFF.

V and J are TRBV29-1 and TRBJ2-2, with TRBD1 matching over 9 bases. Losses at the gene ends were 7 bases for V and 5 bases for J; bases not matched to a gene: 5. CDR3 length: 13 residues. Germline V CDR1 and CDR2: SQVTM, ANQGSEA. DNA for the CDR3: TGCAGCGCATCGGGACAGGGTACCGGGGAGCTGTTTTTT. It translates to CSASGQGTGELFF.

Regarding this clone: The sample holds other DNA sequences that translate to the same CDR3. The genes are TRBV29-1 and TRBJ1-5; the match to TRBD1 covers 7 bases. V shed 4 bases, J shed 5 bases, and the junction held 8 bases outside the gene matches. The CDR3 has 14 residues. Germline V CDR1 and CDR2: SQVTM, ANQGSEA. The CDR3 spells CSVGGARGDQPQHF. The CDR3 bases are TGCAGCGTTGGGGGGGCCAGGGGGGATCAGCCCCAGCATTTT. The complete variable domain, with remaining parts taken from reference TRBV29-1 and TRBJ1-5, reads SAVISQKPSRDICQRGTSLTIQCQVDSQVTMMFWYRQQPGQSLTLIATANQGSEATYESGFVIDKFPISRPNLTFSTLTVSNMSPEDSSIYLCSVGGARGDQPQHFGDGTRLSIL.

Concerning this clone itself: Other DNA sequences in this sample translate to the same CDR3. V usage is TRBV27 and J usage is TRBJ2-7; D remains ambiguous. From germline, CDR1 is MNHEY and CDR2 SMNVEV (reference sequence). V shed 3 bases and J shed 0 bases, with 15 bases lying between them. There are 16 residues in the CDR3. The DNA for the CDR3 is TGTGCCAGCAGTTTTGATCGGGCCCCGAGCTCCTACGAGCAGTACTTC. As protein: CASSFDRAPSSYEQYF.

The chain has TRBV19 and TRBJ2-2, with 7 positions matching TRBD1. Unmatched junction bases numbered 8, after V lost 4 bases and J lost 6 bases. The germline V gene encodes CDR1 LNHDA and CDR2 SQIVND (reference sequence). The CDR3 has 15 residues. Here the CDR3 DNA reads TGTGCCAGTAGTACTTTAGGGGGCGCGCCCGGGGAGCTGTTTTTT. Translation gives CASSTLGGAPGELFF.

The chain links TRBV11-2 to TRBJ1-4; no clear D gene. The CDR3 consists of 15 residues. V lost 0 bases and J lost 10, with 15 bases in between. Germline V gene data show CDR1 as SGHAT and CDR2 as FQNNGV. CDR3: CASSLEAGFYGKLFF. The CDR3 coding sequence is TGTGCCAGCAGCTTAGAGGCGGGGTTCTATGGAAAACTGTTTTTT.

This chain uses TRBV19 with TRBJ1-4, with unresolved D. The V end lost 3 bases, the J end lost 0 bases, and 11 bases lay between the germline ends. The length of the CDR3 is 16 residues. Germline V gene lookup returns CDR1 LNHDA and CDR2 SQIVND (reference sequence). CDR3 coding DNA: TGTGCCAGTAGTATTATGTCGGCACCAACTAATGAAAAACTGTTTTTT. It encodes CASSIMSAPTNEKLFF. The whole variable domain, filled in from reference TRBV19 and TRBJ1-4, reads DGGITQSPKYLFRKEGQNVTLSCEQNLNHDAMYWYRQDPGQGLRLIYYSQIVNDFQKGDIAEGYSVSREKKESFPLTVTSAQKNPTAFYLCASSIMSAPTNEKLFFGSGTQLSVL.

The table lists this clone with a few counts. The chain employs TRBV7-9 and TRBJ1-3; no clear D. This CDR3 has 14 residues. Germline values: CDR1 SEHNR, CDR2 FQNEAQ (reference sequence). Trimming cost V 5 bases and J 2 bases, with 10 bases left between them. The CDR3 nucleotides are TGTGCCAGCAGCCTTGACGGTACTGGAAACACCATATATTTT. It encodes CASSLDGTGNTIYF.

The V and J genes are TRBV6-5 and TRBJ2-1; 7 bases are a match to TRBD1. V gave up 5 bases and J gave up 13 bases; unmatched junction bases: 5. Germline CDR1 and CDR2: MNHEY and SVGAGI. The CDR3 covers 11 residues. CDR3 DNA sequence: TGTGCCAGCAGTAACGACAGGGAACAGTTCTTC. Its protein is CASSNDREQFF.

V gene TRBV6-1 combines with J gene TRBJ1-1, with TRBD1 as a possible D gene (5 bases). V lost 5 bases and J lost 3, with 13 bases in between. Per germline, CDR1 MNHNS and CDR2 SASEGT. The CDR3 loop spans 14 amino acids. This chain's CDR3 is CASSSRRGDTEAFF. The CDR3 nucleotides are TGTGCCAGCAGTTCCAGGAGGGGTGACACTGAAGCTTTCTTT.

This chain uses TRBV29-1 with TRBJ1-1; possibly TRBD1 for D (6 bases). The CDR3 sequence is 14 residues long. V shed 7 bases and J shed 10 bases, with 25 bases lying between them. Germline V gives CDR1 SQVTM, CDR2 ANQGSEA. CDR3 DNA: TGCAGCGGAGTCGGGGGGCGCGGGTCAGATGGAGCTTTCTTT. This gives the protein CSGVGGRGSDGAFF.